The sequence of this T cell receptor (beta chain) was determined in a study of post-analysis software for immune sequencing data. Unique-molecular-identifier-tagged TCR beta cDNA libraries were used. TCRdb redid the calling of the PCR reads with MiXCR, one entry per CDR3 protein. The sample lists hundreds of thousands of distinct CDR3 sequences; 40% to 50% were seen once. This clonotype was counted a single time. The sequence came from a girl under 18 with multiple sclerosis. The sample comprised blood.

The CDR3 DNA reads TGTGCCAGCAGTCTCTGGGACAGTGGGACAGCTTTCTTT. It yields the protein CASSLWDSGTAFF. The chain links TRBV27 to TRBJ1-1; TRBD1 aligns across 7 bases. There are 13 residues in the CDR3. Germline trimming cut 5 bases from V and 10 bases from J; bases unmatched to any gene: 10. Germline V lookup: CDR1 MNHEY, CDR2 SMNVEV (reference sequence).